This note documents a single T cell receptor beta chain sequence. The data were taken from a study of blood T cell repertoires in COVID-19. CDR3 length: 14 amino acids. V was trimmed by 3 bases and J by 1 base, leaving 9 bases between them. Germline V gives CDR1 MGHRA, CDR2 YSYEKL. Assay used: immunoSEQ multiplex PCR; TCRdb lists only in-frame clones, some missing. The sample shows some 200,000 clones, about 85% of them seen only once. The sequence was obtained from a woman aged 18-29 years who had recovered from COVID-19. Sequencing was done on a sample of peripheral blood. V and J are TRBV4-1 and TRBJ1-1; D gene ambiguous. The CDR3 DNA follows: TGCGCCAGCAGCCAGGCTGGCACGAACACTGAAGCTTTCTTT. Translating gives CASSQAGTNTEAFF.